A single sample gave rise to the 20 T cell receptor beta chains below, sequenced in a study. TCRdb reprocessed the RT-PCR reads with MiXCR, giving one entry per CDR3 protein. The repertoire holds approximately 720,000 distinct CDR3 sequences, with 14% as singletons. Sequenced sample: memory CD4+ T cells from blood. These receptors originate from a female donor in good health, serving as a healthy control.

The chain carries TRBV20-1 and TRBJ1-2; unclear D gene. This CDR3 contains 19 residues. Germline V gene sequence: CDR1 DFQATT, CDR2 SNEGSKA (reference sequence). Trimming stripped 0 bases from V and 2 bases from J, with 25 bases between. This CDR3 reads CSARDHLYGRQARNYGYTF. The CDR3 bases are TGCAGTGCTAGAGATCACCTCTACGGGCGTCAGGCGAGGAACTATGGCTACACCTTC.

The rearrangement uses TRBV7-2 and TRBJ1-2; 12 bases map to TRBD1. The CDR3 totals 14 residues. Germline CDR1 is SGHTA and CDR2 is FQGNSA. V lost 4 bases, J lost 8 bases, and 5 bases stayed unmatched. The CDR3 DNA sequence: TGTGCCAGCAGCTGGGGACAGGGGGCTAGGGGCTACACCTTC. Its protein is CASSWGQGARGYTF.

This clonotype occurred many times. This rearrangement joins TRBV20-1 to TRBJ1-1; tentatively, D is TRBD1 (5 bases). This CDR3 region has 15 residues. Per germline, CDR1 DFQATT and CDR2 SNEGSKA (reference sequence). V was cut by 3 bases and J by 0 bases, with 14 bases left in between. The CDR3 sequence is CSASLFGGVNTEAFF. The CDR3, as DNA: TGCAGTGCTAGTCTTTTCGGGGGGGTGAACACTGAAGCTTTCTTT.

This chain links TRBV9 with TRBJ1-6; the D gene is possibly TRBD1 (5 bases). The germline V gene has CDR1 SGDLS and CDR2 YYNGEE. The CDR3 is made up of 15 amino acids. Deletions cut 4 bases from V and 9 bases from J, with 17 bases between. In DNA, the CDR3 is TGTGCCAGCAGCCTAGCTAGGGACGGCGGTTCACCCCTCCACTTT. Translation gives CASSLARDGGSPLHF. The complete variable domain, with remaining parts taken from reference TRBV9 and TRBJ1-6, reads DSGVTQTPKHLITATGQRVTLRCSPRSGDLSVYWYQQSLDQGLQFLIQYYNGEERAKGNILERFSAQQFPDLHSELNLSSLELGDSALYFCASSLARDGGSPLHFGNGTRLTVT.

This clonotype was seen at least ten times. This CDR3 reads CASSLGHGTEYEQYF. In DNA, the CDR3 is TGTGCCAGCAGCTTAGGTCATGGGACAGAGTACGAGCAGTACTTC. The rearrangement links TRBV7-9 to TRBJ2-7, with TRBD1 matching 7 bases. The trim removed 1 base at V and 4 bases at J, leaving 7 bases unmatched. The germline V gene has CDR1 SEHNR and CDR2 FQNEAQ (reference sequence). This CDR3 contains 15 residues.

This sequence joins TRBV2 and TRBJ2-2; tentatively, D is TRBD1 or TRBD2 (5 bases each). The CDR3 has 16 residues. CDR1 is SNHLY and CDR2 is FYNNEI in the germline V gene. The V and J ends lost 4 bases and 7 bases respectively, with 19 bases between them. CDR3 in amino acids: CASSARGRPTDGELFF. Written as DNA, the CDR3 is TGTGCCAGCAGTGCGAGGGGTAGGCCAACCGACGGGGAGCTGTTTTTT.

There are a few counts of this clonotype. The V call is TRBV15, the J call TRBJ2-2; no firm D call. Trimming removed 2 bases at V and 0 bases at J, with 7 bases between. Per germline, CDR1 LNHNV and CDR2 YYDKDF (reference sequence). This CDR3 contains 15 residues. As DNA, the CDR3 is TGTGCCACCAGCAGACCCCGGGCGAACACCGGGGAGCTGTTTTTT. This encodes CATSRPRANTGELFF. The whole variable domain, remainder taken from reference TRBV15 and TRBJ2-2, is DAMVIQNPRYQVTQFGKPVTLSCSQTLNHNVMYWYQQKSSQAPKLLFHYYDKDFNNEADTPDNFQSRRPNTSFCFLDIRSPGLGDTAMYLCATSRPRANTGELFFGEGSRLTVL.

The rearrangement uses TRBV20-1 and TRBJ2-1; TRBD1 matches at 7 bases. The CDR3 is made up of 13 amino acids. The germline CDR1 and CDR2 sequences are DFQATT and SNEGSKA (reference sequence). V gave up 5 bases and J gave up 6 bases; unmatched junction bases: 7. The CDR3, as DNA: TGCAGTGCTCCAGAGACAGGGTCCAATGAGCAGTTCTTC. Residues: CSAPETGSNEQFF.

The CDR3 spells CASAGTDSYEQYF. The DNA for the CDR3 is TGCGCCAGCGCTGGGACAGACTCCTACGAGCAGTACTTC. This chain connects TRBV5-1 to TRBJ2-7, with 7 bases lining up with TRBD1. Germline lookup yields CDR1 SGHRS and CDR2 YFSETQ. There are 13 residues in the CDR3. The V gene end was trimmed by 7 bases and the J gene end by 0 bases; junction bases not matched to a gene: 4.

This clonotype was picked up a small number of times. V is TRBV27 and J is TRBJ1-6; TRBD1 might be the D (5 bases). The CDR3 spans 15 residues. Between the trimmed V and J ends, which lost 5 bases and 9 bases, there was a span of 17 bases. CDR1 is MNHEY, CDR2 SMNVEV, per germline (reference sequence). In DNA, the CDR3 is TGTGCCAGCAGTCCAGGACACCGAGCCAGTTCACCCCTCCACTTT. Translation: CASSPGHRASSPLHF.

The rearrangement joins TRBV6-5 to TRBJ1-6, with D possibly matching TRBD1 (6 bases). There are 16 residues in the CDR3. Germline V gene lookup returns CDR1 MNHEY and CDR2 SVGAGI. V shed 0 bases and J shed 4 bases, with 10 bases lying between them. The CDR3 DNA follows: TGTGCCAGCAGTTACTCGGCACAGGGATATAATTCACCCCTCCACTTT. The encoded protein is CASSYSAQGYNSPLHF.

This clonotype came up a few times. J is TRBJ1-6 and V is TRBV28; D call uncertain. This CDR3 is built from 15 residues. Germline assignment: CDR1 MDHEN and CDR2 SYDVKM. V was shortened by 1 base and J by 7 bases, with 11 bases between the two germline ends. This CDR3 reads CASSLLWVLNSPLHF. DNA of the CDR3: TGTGCCAGCAGTTTATTGTGGGTGCTCAATTCACCCCTCCACTTT.

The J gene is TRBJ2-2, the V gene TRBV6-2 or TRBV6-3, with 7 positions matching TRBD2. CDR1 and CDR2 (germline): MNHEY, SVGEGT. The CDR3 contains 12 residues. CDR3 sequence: CGSRGDAGELFF. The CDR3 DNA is TGTGGTTCCCGGGGGGACGCCGGGGAGCTGTTTTTT.

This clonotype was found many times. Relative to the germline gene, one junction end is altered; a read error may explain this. The CDR3, as DNA: TGCAGCGCTGAACAGGGGGCAGCAGGTGGCTACACCTTC. Its protein product is CSAEQGAAGGYTF. This chain connects TRBV29-1 to TRBJ1-2, with 9 bases fitting TRBD1. Germline V gene sequence: CDR1 SQVTM, CDR2 ANQGSEA. The CDR3 contains 13 residues.

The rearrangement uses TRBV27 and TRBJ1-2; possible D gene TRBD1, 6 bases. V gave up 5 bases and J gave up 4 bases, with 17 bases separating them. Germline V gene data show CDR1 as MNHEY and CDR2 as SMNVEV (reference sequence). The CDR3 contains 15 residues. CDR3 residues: CASSPLPPGVYGYTF. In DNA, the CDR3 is TGTGCCAGCAGTCCCCTACCTCCAGGGGTCTATGGCTACACCTTC.

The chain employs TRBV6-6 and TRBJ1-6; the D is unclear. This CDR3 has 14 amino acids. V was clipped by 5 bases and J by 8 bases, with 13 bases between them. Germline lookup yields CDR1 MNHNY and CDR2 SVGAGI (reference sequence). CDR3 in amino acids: CASSVRTWDSPLHF. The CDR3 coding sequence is TGTGCCAGCAGTGTACGGACCTGGGATTCACCCCTCCACTTT.

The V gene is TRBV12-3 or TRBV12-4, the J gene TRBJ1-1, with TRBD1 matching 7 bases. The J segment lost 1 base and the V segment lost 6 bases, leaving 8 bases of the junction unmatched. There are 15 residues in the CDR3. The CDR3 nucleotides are TGTGCCAGCAGACCTCAGGGACAGCAGAACACTGAAGCTTTCTTT. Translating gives CASRPQGQQNTEAFF.

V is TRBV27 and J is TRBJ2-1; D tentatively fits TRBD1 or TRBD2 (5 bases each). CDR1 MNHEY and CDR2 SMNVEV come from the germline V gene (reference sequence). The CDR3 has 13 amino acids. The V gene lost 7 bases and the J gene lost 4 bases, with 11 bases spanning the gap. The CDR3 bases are TGTGCCAGCACCGTGGGACCTTACAATGAGCAGTTCTTC. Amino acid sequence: CASTVGPYNEQFF.

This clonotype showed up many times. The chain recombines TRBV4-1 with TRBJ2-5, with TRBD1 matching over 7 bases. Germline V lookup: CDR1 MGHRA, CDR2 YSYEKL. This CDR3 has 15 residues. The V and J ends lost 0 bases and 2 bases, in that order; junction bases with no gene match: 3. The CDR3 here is CASSQEGRGQETQYF. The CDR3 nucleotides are TGCGCCAGCAGCCAAGAGGGCAGGGGGCAAGAGACCCAGTACTTC.

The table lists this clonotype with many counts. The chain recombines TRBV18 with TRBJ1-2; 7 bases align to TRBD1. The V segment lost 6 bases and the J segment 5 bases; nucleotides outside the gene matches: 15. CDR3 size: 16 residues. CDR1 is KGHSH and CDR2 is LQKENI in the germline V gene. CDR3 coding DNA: TGTGCCAGCTCGCAGACCCAGGGGGAATCTATTTATGGCTACACCTTC. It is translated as CASSQTQGESIYGYTF.